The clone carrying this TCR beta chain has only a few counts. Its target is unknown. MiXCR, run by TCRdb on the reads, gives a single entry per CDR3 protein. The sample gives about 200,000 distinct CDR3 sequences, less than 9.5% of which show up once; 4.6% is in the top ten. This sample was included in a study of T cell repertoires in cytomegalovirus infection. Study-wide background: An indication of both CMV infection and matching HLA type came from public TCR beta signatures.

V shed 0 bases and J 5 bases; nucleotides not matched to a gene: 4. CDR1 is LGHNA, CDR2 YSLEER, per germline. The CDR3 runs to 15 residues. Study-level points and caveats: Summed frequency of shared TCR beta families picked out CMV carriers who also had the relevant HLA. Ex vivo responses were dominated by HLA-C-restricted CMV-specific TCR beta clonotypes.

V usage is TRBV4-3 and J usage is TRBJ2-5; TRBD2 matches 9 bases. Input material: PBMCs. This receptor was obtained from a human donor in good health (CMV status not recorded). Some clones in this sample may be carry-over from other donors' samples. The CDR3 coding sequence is TGCGCCAGCAGCCAAGATAGCGGGGGCGGGGAGACCCAGTACTTC. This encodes CASSQDSGGGETQYF.